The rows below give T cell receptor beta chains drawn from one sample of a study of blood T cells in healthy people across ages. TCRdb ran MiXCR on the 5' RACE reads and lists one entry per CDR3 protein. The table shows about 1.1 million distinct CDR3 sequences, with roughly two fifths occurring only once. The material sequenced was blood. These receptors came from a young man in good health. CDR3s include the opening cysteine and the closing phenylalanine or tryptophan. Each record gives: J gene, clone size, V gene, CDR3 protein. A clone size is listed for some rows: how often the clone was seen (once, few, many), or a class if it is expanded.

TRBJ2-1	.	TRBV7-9	CASSLRQRYNEQFF
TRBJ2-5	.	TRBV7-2	CASSHRQISLLYNEQYF
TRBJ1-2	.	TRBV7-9	CASTQDRSANYGYTF
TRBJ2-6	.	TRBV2	CASIRGPGANVLTF
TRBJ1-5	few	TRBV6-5	CASSYSIGTGRSVGNQPQHF
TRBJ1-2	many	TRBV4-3	CASSQEFEAQARYGYTF
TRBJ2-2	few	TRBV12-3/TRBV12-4	CASSSRVTGELFF
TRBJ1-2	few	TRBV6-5	CASSQRRGTNYGYTF
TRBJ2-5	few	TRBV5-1	CASSRSSGIGETQYF
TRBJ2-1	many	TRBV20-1	CSASGGTLNEQFF
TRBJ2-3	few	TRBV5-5	CASSWSYHSTDTQYF
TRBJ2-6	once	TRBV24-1	CATSDRVRDRASGANVLTF
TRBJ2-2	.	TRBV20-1	CSAIRGPGELFF
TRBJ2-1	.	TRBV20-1	CSALSLTMGTNEQFF
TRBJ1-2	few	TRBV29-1	CSVGLGTGTGINYGYTF
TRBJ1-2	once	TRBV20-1	CSAPSDRDYGYTF
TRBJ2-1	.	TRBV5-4	CASSLAYEGADEQFF
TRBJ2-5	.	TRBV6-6	CASSSCESQYF
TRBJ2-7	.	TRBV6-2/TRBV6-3	CASSGPTGGNEQYF
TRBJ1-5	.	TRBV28	CASSPRGEYYQPQHF
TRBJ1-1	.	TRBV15	CATSREFGGTEAFF
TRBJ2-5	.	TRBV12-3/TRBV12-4	CASSPAEDQETQYF
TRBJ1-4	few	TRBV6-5	CASRHRPGGNEKLFF
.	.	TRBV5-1	CASSPSPADNEQYF
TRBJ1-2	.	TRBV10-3	CAISSRAEGGYTF
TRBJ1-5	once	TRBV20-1	CSASFGQANQPQHF
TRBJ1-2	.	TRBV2	CASVGGRGFGYTF
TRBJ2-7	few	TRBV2	CAIGIRAYEQYF
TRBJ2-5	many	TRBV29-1	CSDRQKETQYF
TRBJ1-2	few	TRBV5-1	CASSLTTPGRDYGYTF
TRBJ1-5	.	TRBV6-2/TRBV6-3	CASSYFGNQPQHF
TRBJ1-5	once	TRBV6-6	CASTSPDSNQPQHF
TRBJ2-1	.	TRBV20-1	CSDRVASGGSSQFF
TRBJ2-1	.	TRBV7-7	CASSSSSGGADEQFF
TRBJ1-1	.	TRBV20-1	CSASGGRQNTEAFF
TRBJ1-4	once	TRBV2	CASRPGSEGEKLFF
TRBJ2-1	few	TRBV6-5	CASSYTTGSEQFF
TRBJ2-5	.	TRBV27	CASSDGDGFYNEQYF
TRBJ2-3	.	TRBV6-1	CASSERARGDTQYF
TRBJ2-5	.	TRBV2	CASSDRQAQYF